Shown below are 9 T cell receptor beta chains from a single sample sequenced in a study of blood T cell repertoires in COVID-19. Sequencing was performed with immunoSEQ multiplex PCR; in TCRdb, only in-frame clones are kept and a portion is missing. The table shows a few hundred thousand clones, with approximately 88% occurring only once. The sequenced sample was PBMCs or T cells enriched from blood (not recorded which). The receptors derive from a middle-aged woman who had recovered from COVID-19.

V gene TRBV24-1 combines with J gene TRBJ2-1, with D perhaps matching TRBD1 (6 bases). Per the germline V gene, CDR1 is KGHDR and CDR2 is SFDVKD. The CDR3 loop spans 18 amino acids. Trimming shortened V by 4 bases and J by 5 bases, and 23 bases separated the two germline ends. The CDR3: CATSDLPGARAVNNEQFF. CDR3 in DNA: TGTGCCACCAGTGACCTACCAGGGGCCAGGGCAGTTAACAATGAGCAGTTCTTC.

This chain connects TRBV28 to TRBJ2-6; the match to TRBD1 covers 7 bases. CDR3 size: 18 residues. Trimming at V came to 4 bases and at J to 0 bases, leaving 9 bases not matched to a gene. Germline values: CDR1 MDHEN, CDR2 SYDVKM. Written as DNA, the CDR3 is TGTGCCAGCAGTTACCGGGACAGACTCCTCTCTGGGGCCAACGTCCTGACTTTC. It yields the protein CASSYRDRLLSGANVLTF.

V gene TRBV5-4 combines with J gene TRBJ1-2, with D perhaps matching TRBD1 (5 bases). V was shortened by 1 base and J by 6 bases, with 13 bases between the two germline ends. This CDR3 is built from 14 residues. CDR1 SGHNT and CDR2 YYREEE come from the germline V gene (reference sequence). The CDR3: CASSLTGTSDGYTF. DNA of the CDR3: TGTGCCAGCAGCTTGACAGGAACCTCGGATGGCTACACCTTC. Supplemented by reference TRBV5-4 and TRBJ1-2, the full variable domain reads ETGVTQSPTHLIKTRGQQVTLRCSSQSGHNTVSWYQQALGQGPQFIFQYYREEENGRGNFPPRFSGLQFPNYSSELNVNALELDDSALYLCASSLTGTSDGYTFGSGTRLTVV.

The V and J genes are TRBV7-2 and TRBJ1-3; D ambiguous. The CDR3 runs 14 residues. Trimming shortened V by 1 base and J by 3 bases, and 7 bases separated the two germline ends. Germline V CDR1 and CDR2: SGHTA, FQGNSA. In nucleotides, the CDR3 is TGTGCCAGCAGCTTAGGTGGGCGTGGAAACACCATATATTTT. Its translation is CASSLGGRGNTIYF.

The chain has TRBV2 and TRBJ1-2; D is uncertain. V shed 3 bases and J shed 1 base, with 6 bases lying between them. This CDR3 has 13 amino acids. Germline loops: CDR1 SNHLY, CDR2 FYNNEI. CDR3 nucleotide sequence: TGTGCCAGCAGTGAGGGCATTAACTATGGCTACACCTTC. Translation gives CASSEGINYGYTF.

The V gene is TRBV27, the J gene TRBJ2-6; possibly TRBD1 for D (6 bases). This CDR3 is 16 amino acids long. Trimming left V 5 bases short and J 2 bases short, with 13 bases between. Germline lookup yields CDR1 MNHEY and CDR2 SMNVEV (reference sequence). The CDR3 nucleotides are TGTGCCAGCAGTCCGGGGCCAGGGGCTGGGGCCAACGTCCTGACTTTC. Translating gives CASSPGPGAGANVLTF.

The rearrangement links TRBV11-1 to TRBJ2-5; 7 bases are a match to TRBD1. CDR1 SGHAT and CDR2 FQDESV come from the germline V gene (reference sequence). This CDR3 is 15 amino acids long. J gave up 4 bases and V 6 bases, and 11 bases lay outside the gene matches. The CDR3 DNA reads TGTGCCAGCAGGTCCCTACAGGGGCCGGCAGAGACCCAGTACTTC. It is translated as CASRSLQGPAETQYF. The whole variable domain, filled in from reference TRBV11-1 and TRBJ2-5, reads EAEVAQSPRYKITEKSQAVAFWCDPISGHATLYWYRQILGQGPELLVQFQDESVVDDSQLPKDRFSAERLKGVDSTLKIQPAELGDSAMYLCASRSLQGPAETQYFGPGTRLLVL.

The chain joins TRBV7-6 to TRBJ1-6; maybe TRBD1 (5 bases). Germline assignment: CDR1 SGHVS and CDR2 FNYEAQ. The V and J ends lost 2 bases and 2 bases respectively, with 7 bases between them. This CDR3 region has 15 residues. This CDR3 reads CASSLTGAYNSPLHF. DNA of the CDR3: TGTGCCAGCAGCTTAACAGGTGCCTATAATTCACCCCTCCACTTT.

The V gene is TRBV5-1, the J gene TRBJ1-2, with a tentative D call TRBD1 (5 bases). Germline lookup yields CDR1 SGHRS and CDR2 YFSETQ. V was shortened by 10 bases and J by 4 bases, with 20 bases between the two germline ends. This CDR3 comprises 14 residues. CDR3 loop: CASVPGGSFYGYTF. CDR3 in DNA: TGCGCCTCAGTTCCGGGGGGGTCTTTCTATGGCTACACCTTC.